These 14 T cell receptor beta chains were sequenced from one sample in a study of T cell changes during pregnancy in multiple sclerosis. TCRdb's table, derived via immunoSEQ multiplex PCR, lists solely in-frame clones and lacks some. The table records about 100,000 clones, 92% of them present only once. This specimen consisted of peripheral blood, obtained after pregnancy. The source of these receptors is a female donor with multiple sclerosis, enrolled in a pregnancy study.

The genes are TRBV5-6 and TRBJ1-1; 7 nucleotides align to TRBD1. With V trimmed by 3 bases and J by 4 bases, 6 bases remained unmatched. CDR1 is SGHDT, CDR2 YYEEEE, per germline. The CDR3 length is 14 residues. This chain's CDR3 is CASSWDSIFTEAFF. CDR3 DNA sequence: TGTGCCAGCAGCTGGGACAGTATCTTCACTGAAGCTTTCTTT.

The chain recombines TRBV25-1 with TRBJ1-1; D is unclear. The CDR3 is 13 amino acids. V gave up 1 base and J gave up 5 bases, with 8 bases separating them. From germline, CDR1 is MGHDK and CDR2 SYGVNS. As DNA, the CDR3 is TGTGCCAGCAGTGAATCAGGAGGAACTGAAGCTTTCTTT. Its protein is CASSESGGTEAFF.

This rearrangement joins TRBV6-1 to TRBJ2-1, with a tentative D call TRBD2 (5 bases). Germline V gives CDR1 MNHNS, CDR2 SASEGT. With 6 bases removed from V and 4 bases from J, the gap between germline ends came to 13 bases. CDR3 length: 14 residues. The CDR3 DNA reads TGTGCCAGCAGGAAGATCCGGGATTACAATGAGCAGTTCTTC. Translating it yields CASRKIRDYNEQFF.

The J gene is TRBJ2-5, the V gene TRBV7-2; D call uncertain. This CDR3 contains 13 residues. The germline V and J ends were trimmed by 2 bases and 7 bases, with 11 bases remaining between them. CDR1 SGHTA and CDR2 FQGNSA come from the germline V gene. Here the CDR3 reads CASSLRPRGTQYF. In DNA form, the CDR3 reads TGTGCCAGCAGCTTAAGGCCCCGAGGGACCCAGTACTTC.

The chain carries TRBV4-2 and TRBJ2-1; 9 bases fit TRBD2. Trimming took 2 bases from V and 8 from J; bases not matched to a gene: 7. Germline loops: CDR1 LGHNA, CDR2 YNFKEQ. The CDR3 totals 15 residues. The CDR3 here is CASSQPGLAPYEQFF. CDR3 nucleotide sequence: TGTGCCAGCAGCCAACCGGGACTAGCTCCCTATGAGCAGTTCTTC.

V is TRBV18 and J is TRBJ2-7; 11 positions match TRBD2. The CDR3 has 14 residues. The ends lost 3 bases at V and 6 bases at J; junction bases unmatched: 4. CDR1 and CDR2 (germline): KGHSH, LQKENI. This CDR3 is CASSPTGTSGEQYF. Written as DNA, the CDR3 is TGTGCCAGCTCACCCACCGGGACTAGCGGCGAGCAGTACTTC.

This clone was detected once. This chain links TRBV28 with TRBJ2-1; D may be TRBD1 (5 bases). Looked up from germline, CDR1 is MDHEN and CDR2 is SYDVKM. Trimming shortened V by 6 bases and J by 6 bases, and 15 bases separated the two germline ends. The CDR3 has 14 residues. The CDR3 sequence is CASSPGGALNEQFF. In DNA form, the CDR3 reads TGTGCCAGCAGCCCCGGTGGGGCTCTCAATGAGCAGTTCTTC. Supplemented by reference TRBV28 and TRBJ2-1, the full variable domain reads DVKVTQSSRYLVKRTGEKVFLECVQDMDHENMFWYRQDPGLGLRLIYFSYDVKMKEKGDIPEGYSVSREKKERFSLILESASTNQTSMYLCASSPGGALNEQFFGPGTRLTVL.

The J gene is TRBJ2-2, the V gene TRBV29-1; unclear D gene. Trimming left V 7 bases short and J 1 base short, with 13 bases between. Germline lookup yields CDR1 SQVTM and CDR2 ANQGSEA. CDR3 length: 14 amino acids. The CDR3, as DNA: TGCAGCGCTTACCTAAGAAGGAACACCGGGGAGCTGTTTTTT. This gives the protein CSAYLRRNTGELFF.

The CDR3 sequence is CASSPLQGGRNTEAFF. DNA for the CDR3: TGTGCCAGCTCACCACTGCAAGGGGGAAGGAACACTGAAGCTTTCTTT. V and J are TRBV18 and TRBJ1-1; TRBD1 is a possible D gene (6 bases). Deletions cut 1 base from V and 1 base from J, with 13 bases between. Germline V gene sequence: CDR1 KGHSH, CDR2 LQKENI. The CDR3 contains 16 residues.

Only one count was recorded for this clone. V usage is TRBV28 and J usage is TRBJ1-5; 8 nucleotides line up with TRBD1. V trimming: 3 bases; J trimming: 6 bases; junction bases outside the gene matches: 10. Germline V gene lookup returns CDR1 MDHEN and CDR2 SYDVKM. The CDR3 extends over 16 amino acids. DNA for the CDR3: TGTGCCAGCAGTTTCCCCCCGGACAGGGTGAGTCAGCCCCAGCATTTT. This sequence encodes CASSFPPDRVSQPQHF. The entire variable domain, with the rest obtained from reference TRBV28 and TRBJ1-5, is as follows: DVKVTQSSRYLVKRTGEKVFLECVQDMDHENMFWYRQDPGLGLRLIYFSYDVKMKEKGDIPEGYSVSREKKERFSLILESASTNQTSMYLCASSFPPDRVSQPQHFGDGTRLSIL.

V is TRBV7-3 and J is TRBJ2-2; D unresolved. This CDR3 comprises 13 residues. Per the germline V gene, CDR1 is SGHTA and CDR2 is FQGTGA. With 2 bases removed from V and 6 bases from J, the gap between germline ends came to 7 bases. CDR3 sequence: CASSLSFSGELFF. The DNA for the CDR3 is TGTGCCAGCAGCTTATCGTTTTCCGGGGAGCTGTTTTTT.

The chain recombines TRBV29-1 with TRBJ2-3, with D unclear. Germline V lookup: CDR1 SQVTM, CDR2 ANQGSEA. V lost 3 bases and J 1 base, leaving 5 bases between the germline ends. The CDR3 runs 12 residues. CDR3 amino acids: CSVDTGTDTQYF. In nucleotides, the CDR3 is TGCAGCGTTGACACGGGCACAGATACGCAGTATTTT.

V is TRBV5-6 and J is TRBJ2-3, with 9 bases lining up with TRBD1. This CDR3 comprises 16 residues. Germline V gives CDR1 SGHDT, CDR2 YYEEEE. Germline trimming cut 3 bases from V and 1 base from J; bases unmatched to any gene: 6. CDR3 loop: CASSYTGTGRTDTQYF. The DNA of the CDR3 is TGTGCCAGCAGCTACACCGGGACAGGGCGCACAGATACGCAGTATTTT.

The rearrangement joins TRBV7-3 to TRBJ2-2; tentative D call: TRBD2 (5 bases). CDR1 and CDR2 from the germline V gene are SGHTA and FQGTGA. CDR3 length: 14 amino acids. The V end lost 5 bases, the J end lost 3 bases, and 10 bases lay between the germline ends. The CDR3 DNA reads as TGTGCCAGCAGCCCGGGGAGAGACACCGGGGAGCTGTTTTTT. It translates to CASSPGRDTGELFF.